The 26 T cell receptor beta chains below were found in one sample sequenced in a study of human T cells and chemical hapten exposure. TCRdb analysed the RACE reads with MiXCR anew, one entry per CDR3 protein. The sample includes some 84,000 distinct CDR3 sequences, 10% to 13% of them seen just once. Time point meaning: patch test 3, about 24 weeks after DPC sensitization. Regarding treatment: therapeutic diphenylcyclopropenone sensitization with weekly scalp DPC. The sequences come from whole blood, collected in connection with sensitization to the hapten diphenylcyclopropenone (DPC). The source is a woman between 50 and 59 years old with alopecia areata. Some clones in this sample may be carry-over from other donors' samples.

The chain couples TRBV29-1 to TRBJ2-7; 8 bases map to TRBD1. The junction had 7 bases not matched to a gene; V was cut back by 6 bases and J by 6 bases. From germline, CDR1 is SQVTM and CDR2 ANQGSEA. The CDR3 length is 12 residues. CDR3 region: CSVGQASGEQYF. CDR3 in DNA: TGCAGCGTGGGACAGGCTTCAGGCGAGCAGTACTTC.

There are many counts of this clonotype. This chain links TRBV11-1 with TRBJ1-5; 11 nucleotides line up with TRBD1. Trimming at V came to 6 bases and at J to 4 bases, leaving 11 bases not matched to a gene. Germline lookup yields CDR1 SGHAT and CDR2 FQDESV (reference sequence). The CDR3 runs to 17 residues. CDR3 nucleotides: TGTGCCAGCAGTTTTCCCTCGGGACAGGGGGTAAATCAGCCCCAGCATTTT. It codes for CASSFPSGQGVNQPQHF.

This chain uses TRBV20-1 with TRBJ2-1; 8 bases map to TRBD2. Germline lookup yields CDR1 DFQATT and CDR2 SNEGSKA (reference sequence). The ends lost 3 bases at V and 0 bases at J; junction bases unmatched: 7. This CDR3 region has 16 residues. This chain's CDR3 is CSASSLAGGSYNEQFF. As DNA, the CDR3 is TGCAGTGCTAGTAGTTTGGCGGGGGGCTCCTACAATGAGCAGTTCTTC.

This clonotype was seen a few times. The J gene is TRBJ2-7, the V gene TRBV20-1; 9 bases are a match to TRBD1. This CDR3 has 12 amino acids. V was clipped by 5 bases and J by 4 bases; unmatched bases: 3. Germline V gives CDR1 DFQATT, CDR2 SNEGSKA (reference sequence). The CDR3, as DNA: TGCAGTGCTGATGACAGGGGGTACGAGCAGTACTTC. Protein: CSADDRGYEQYF.

CDR3 residues: CASSYGGIEETQYF. The CDR3 DNA is TGTGCCAGCAGTTACGGGGGGATAGAGGAGACCCAGTACTTC. The chain has TRBV6-5 and TRBJ2-5, with a possible D match to TRBD2 (6 bases). Germline CDR1 reads MNHEY; CDR2 reads SVGAGI. CDR3 length equals 14 residues. The V end was cut by 2 bases, the J end by 5 bases, with 12 bases between.

The rearrangement joins TRBV6-1 to TRBJ1-4; D is unresolved. The ends were cut back, 6 bases at V and 7 bases at J, with 15 bases in the middle. The CDR3 loop spans 14 amino acids. Germline loops: CDR1 MNHNS, CDR2 SASEGT. The CDR3 bases are TGTGCCAGCAGCCTAGGGTCGCGAAGTGAAAAACTGTTTTTT. Protein sequence: CASSLGSRSEKLFF.

The V call is TRBV11-2, the J call TRBJ2-3, with 8 positions matching TRBD2. In germline, CDR1 is SGHAT, CDR2 FQNNGV. V lost 6 bases and J lost 6; bases outside the gene matches: 11. The CDR3 contains 15 residues. This chain's CDR3 is CASRNRAAGGDTQYF. The DNA for the CDR3 is TGTGCCAGCAGGAACAGAGCGGCGGGGGGTGATACGCAGTATTTT.

This clonotype was detected ten times or more. V gene TRBV12-3 or TRBV12-4 combines with J gene TRBJ2-7; D remains unclear. This CDR3 is 15 amino acids long. The V end was cut by 7 bases, the J end by 1 base, with 17 bases between. Here the CDR3 reads CASTTSPGGSYEQYF. Here the CDR3 DNA reads TGTGCCAGCACCACCTCTCCGGGCGGATCCTACGAGCAGTACTTC.

The chain is built from TRBV20-1 and TRBJ2-7, with 8 bases aligning to TRBD2. Per the germline V gene, CDR1 is DFQATT and CDR2 is SNEGSKA (reference sequence). J gave up 2 bases and V 1 base, and 7 bases lay outside the gene matches. The CDR3 sequence is 15 residues long. In DNA, the CDR3 is TGCAGTGCTAGAGTCTCAGCGGGGGCCCCCTACGAGCAGTACTTC. Translation gives CSARVSAGAPYEQYF.

This chain joins TRBV20-1 and TRBJ1-5; D ambiguous. This CDR3 is 16 amino acids long. With 0 bases removed from V and 0 bases from J, the gap between germline ends came to 12 bases. Germline lookup yields CDR1 DFQATT and CDR2 SNEGSKA (reference sequence). CDR3 region: CSARDIVYGSNQPQHF. CDR3 nucleotide sequence: TGCAGTGCTAGAGACATAGTTTATGGTAGCAATCAGCCCCAGCATTTT.

The sample holds many counts of this clonotype. The chain carries TRBV28 and TRBJ1-2, with no clear D. Germline V lookup: CDR1 MDHEN, CDR2 SYDVKM. V was shortened by 3 bases and J by 0 bases, with 8 bases between the two germline ends. This CDR3 has 14 residues. Here the CDR3 reads CASSLRQSNYGYTF. The CDR3 DNA sequence: TGTGCCAGCAGTTTGAGGCAGTCTAACTATGGCTACACCTTC.

This chain connects TRBV20-1 to TRBJ2-5; 14 bases fit TRBD2. V lost 5 bases, J lost 1 base, and 9 bases stayed unmatched. CDR1 DFQATT and CDR2 SNEGSKA come from the germline V gene (reference sequence). The CDR3 length is 17 residues. The CDR3, as DNA: TGCAGTGCTTATCCGGGACTAGCGGGAGCCCGCCAAGAGACCCAGTACTTC. Translating gives CSAYPGLAGARQETQYF.

This clonotype was detected ten times or more. The chain joins TRBV9 to TRBJ2-1; 7 bases map to TRBD1. The trim removed 0 bases at V and 6 bases at J, leaving 6 bases unmatched. Per the germline V gene, CDR1 is SGDLS and CDR2 is YYNGEE. The CDR3 spans 15 residues. CDR3 sequence (DNA): TGTGCCAGCAGCGTAGTAGGGACAGACGTCAATGAGCAGTTCTTC. Amino acids: CASSVVGTDVNEQFF.

This clonotype appeared a few times. This chain connects TRBV3-1 to TRBJ2-7; 8 bases map to TRBD2. V dropped 4 bases and J dropped 1; count of bases not matched to a gene: 3. CDR1 LGHDT and CDR2 YNNKEL come from the germline V gene (reference sequence). The CDR3 covers 14 residues. The CDR3 is CASSLQRESYEQYF. In DNA form, the CDR3 reads TGTGCCAGCAGCCTACAGCGGGAGTCCTACGAGCAGTACTTC.

This clonotype was seen many times. The genes are TRBV6-6 and TRBJ2-1, with D hard to call. Germline CDR1 and CDR2: MNHNY and SVGAGI (reference sequence). The germline V and J ends were trimmed by 2 bases and 4 bases, with 6 bases remaining between them. The CDR3 contains 13 residues. CDR3 sequence (DNA): TGTGCCAGCAGTTACCCAGGATACAATGAGCAGTTCTTC. Translated, it gives CASSYPGYNEQFF.

The chain uses TRBV20-1 and TRBJ2-7, with TRBD1 matching over 10 bases. V lost 0 bases to trimming and J lost 4 bases; unmatched junction nucleotides: 3. CDR3 size: 14 residues. Germline V gene sequence: CDR1 DFQATT, CDR2 SNEGSKA (reference sequence). CDR3 nucleotides: TGCAGTGCTAGAGATCTGGGACAGGGGTACGAGCAGTACTTC. It codes for CSARDLGQGYEQYF.

The table lists this clonotype with many counts. The rearrangement joins TRBV7-2 to TRBJ2-7; no clear D gene. The CDR3 runs to 12 residues. CDR1 is SGHTA, CDR2 FQGNSA, per germline. V was shortened by 8 bases and J by 1 base, with 9 bases between the two germline ends. Here the CDR3 reads CASEVASYEQYF. The CDR3 DNA reads as TGTGCCAGCGAAGTCGCGTCCTACGAGCAGTACTTC.

V usage is TRBV13 and J usage is TRBJ2-5, with unresolved D. The germline gives CDR1 PRHDT, CDR2 FYEKMQ (reference sequence). Trimming removed 2 bases at V and 5 bases at J, with 21 bases between. CDR3 size: 17 residues. The CDR3 DNA follows: TGTGCCAGCAGCTTAAAACAACGTATGGACCCCGGGGAGACCCAGTACTTC. It encodes CASSLKQRMDPGETQYF.

This clonotype appeared a few times. CDR3 in amino acids: CASSDGRGDYNEQFF. Written as DNA, the CDR3 is TGTGCCAGCAGTGACGGGCGGGGGGATTACAATGAGCAGTTCTTC. This sequence joins TRBV25-1 and TRBJ2-1, with TRBD2 matching 8 bases. The length of the CDR3 is 15 residues. Losses at the gene ends were 3 bases for V and 4 bases for J; bases not matched to a gene: 5. The germline V gene encodes CDR1 MGHDK and CDR2 SYGVNS.

This clonotype appeared a few times. This rearrangement joins TRBV14 to TRBJ2-7; the match to TRBD2 covers 8 bases. The CDR3 has 14 amino acids. J gave up 6 bases and V 1 base, and 5 bases lay outside the gene matches. In germline, CDR1 is SGHDN, CDR2 FVKESK. The CDR3 DNA is TGTGCCAGCAGCCAAGCGGGAGGGCCGGGCGAGCAGTACTTC. Amino acid sequence: CASSQAGGPGEQYF.

This clonotype was recorded many times. The chain joins TRBV6-1 to TRBJ1-4; 10 bases are a match to TRBD1. V lost 5 bases to trimming and J lost 3 bases; unmatched junction nucleotides: 9. Germline V gene sequence: CDR1 MNHNS, CDR2 SASEGT. The length of the CDR3 is 17 residues. The chain's CDR3 is CASSKTDRGWSNEKLFF. CDR3 coding DNA: TGTGCCAGCAGTAAAACGGACAGGGGGTGGTCTAATGAAAAACTGTTTTTT.

This clonotype has a count of ten or more. The chain combines TRBV24-1 with TRBJ2-3; 7 bases are a match to TRBD1. The J segment lost 3 bases and the V segment lost 0 bases, leaving 8 bases of the junction unmatched. From germline, CDR1 is KGHDR and CDR2 SFDVKD. The CDR3 runs to 17 residues. The CDR3 here is CATSDLGRQGTTDTQYF. Here the CDR3 DNA reads TGTGCCACCAGTGATTTGGGCCGACAGGGAACTACAGATACGCAGTATTTT.

This clonotype was picked up many times. V gene TRBV7-9 combines with J gene TRBJ1-2, with TRBD1 identical over 9 bases. Trimming cost V 6 bases and J 6 bases; bases outside gene matches: 5. This CDR3 spans 13 amino acids. The germline CDR1 and CDR2 sequences are SEHNR and FQNEAQ (reference sequence). The CDR3 nucleotides are TGTGCCAGCAGGGCCCGGGACAGGGATGGCTACACCTTC. Its protein product is CASRARDRDGYTF.

This clonotype has just a few counts. The V and J genes are TRBV4-3 and TRBJ2-1, with 10 bases aligning to TRBD2. The CDR3 length is 15 residues. V gave up 1 base and J gave up 5 bases; unmatched junction bases: 2. Germline CDR1 LGHNA, CDR2 YSLEER. DNA for the CDR3: TGCGCCAGCAGCCAAGGGACTAGCGGCAACAATGAGCAGTTCTTC. It translates to CASSQGTSGNNEQFF.

The chain has TRBV20-1 and TRBJ2-7; either TRBD1 or TRBD2 may fit D (7 bases each). V was trimmed by 0 bases and J by 6 bases, leaving 15 bases between them. CDR1 and CDR2 (germline): DFQATT, SNEGSKA (reference sequence). This CDR3 spans 14 amino acids. The DNA for the CDR3 is TGCAGTGCTAGAGATCCGACAGGGAGGGGCGAGCAGTACTTC. This codes for CSARDPTGRGEQYF.

The table lists this clonotype with many counts. The J gene is TRBJ2-2, the V gene TRBV20-1; D is undetermined. The CDR3 extends over 18 amino acids. Trimming took 0 bases from V and 8 from J, leaving 25 bases between them. Germline V gene data show CDR1 as DFQATT and CDR2 as SNEGSKA (reference sequence). This CDR3 is CSARDRPSRTDLKGELFF. In DNA form, the CDR3 reads TGCAGTGCTAGAGACCGACCCTCTAGAACGGACCTCAAAGGGGAGCTGTTTTTT.